The T cell receptor (beta chain) under discussion was sequenced for a study of T cell changes during pregnancy in multiple sclerosis (dated by TCRdb to the late 2010s). The study in broad terms: Changes in the T cell repertoire over the course of pregnancy were examined in this study in women with multiple sclerosis.

Trimming leaves V shorter by 7 bases and J shorter by 6 bases, with the junction holding 2 bases beyond the gene matches. Including the terminal cysteine and phenylalanine, the CDR3 comprises 11 residues. The sequence is cut down to CDR3 DNA, 33 bases in frame from base 1. The germline V gene encodes CDR1 MNHEY and CDR2 SMNVEV (reference sequence). Comment on this clone: Its antigen remains unidentified. One base away there is no much larger clone; base qualities are not given.

Library preparation was by the immunoSEQ multiplex PCR assay. TCRdb holds this immuneACCESS table with in-frame rearrangements only. Some clones are missing; in checked studies, unresolved V genes explain under half, and the rest has no known cause. Across this sample there are about 66,000 clones, with roughly nine tenths seen only once. The ten largest clones represent approximately 5.7% of the sample. The sequences come from CD8+ T cells from peripheral blood mononuclear cells, collected before pregnancy. The chain uses TRBV27 and TRBJ1-1; 7 nucleotides in the junction match TRBD1. This sequence was found in a female donor with multiple sclerosis, enrolled in a pregnancy study. The DNA is TGTGCCAGCACCCAGGGGGCTGAAGCTTTCTTT. Its product reads: CASTQGAEAFF.